This T cell receptor (beta chain) came from a study of vaccination effects on CD4 cells after COVID-19. About the study: Samples were taken post-vaccine, and their median timing was 72 days after the second dose.

A few counts support this clone. The target antigen is unknown. Viral peptide pools were used in the ViraFEST assay to expand antigen-specific CD4+ T cells, and sequencing came afterward. Isolation of CD4+ T cells took place after 10 days of culture. Two doses of either BNT162b2 or mRNA-1273 were given to each participant. Sequencing was performed with immunoSEQ multiplex PCR; in TCRdb, only in-frame clones are kept and a portion is missing. The sample consists of fewer than 25,000 clones, roughly 72% of them appearing once. The germline CDR1 and CDR2 sequences are SGHRS and YFSETQ. The CDR3 covers 16 residues. Trimming removed 0 bases from V and 5 bases from J; junction bases left unmatched: 6.

The TCR sequence derives from a human donor who received a COVID-19 vaccine. This rearrangement joins TRBV5-1 to TRBJ2-1; 9 bases line up with TRBD2. The specimen comprised CD4+ T cells from PBMCs cultured with HCoV-NL63 spike peptides, sampled after COVID-19 vaccination. The CDR3 region has the DNA TGCGCCAGCAGCTTGGCCACGGGACTAGCCGACAATGAGCAGTTCTTC. Its protein product is CASSLATGLADNEQFF. Full variable domain (remainder filled in from reference TRBV5-1 and TRBJ2-1): KAGVTQTPRYLIKTRGQQVTLSCSPISGHRSVSWYQQTPGQGLQFLFEYFSETQRNKGNFPGRFSGRQFSNSRSEMNVSTLELGDSALYLCASSLATGLADNEQFFGPGTRLTVL.